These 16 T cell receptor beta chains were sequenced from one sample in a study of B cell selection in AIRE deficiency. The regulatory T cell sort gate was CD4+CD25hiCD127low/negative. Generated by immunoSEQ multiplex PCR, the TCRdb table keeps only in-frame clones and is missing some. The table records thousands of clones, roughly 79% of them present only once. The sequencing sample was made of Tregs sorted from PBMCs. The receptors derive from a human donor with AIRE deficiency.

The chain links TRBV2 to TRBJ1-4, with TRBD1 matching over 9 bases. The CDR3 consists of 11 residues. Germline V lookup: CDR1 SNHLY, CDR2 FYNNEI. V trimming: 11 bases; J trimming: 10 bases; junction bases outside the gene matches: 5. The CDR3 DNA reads TGTGCCCGACGACAGGGGGGAAAACTGTTTTTT. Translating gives CARRQGGKLFF.

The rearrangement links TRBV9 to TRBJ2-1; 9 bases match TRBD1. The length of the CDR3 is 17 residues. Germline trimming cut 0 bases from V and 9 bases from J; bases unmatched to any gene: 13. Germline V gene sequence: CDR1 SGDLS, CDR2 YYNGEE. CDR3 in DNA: TGTGCCAGCAGCGTAGGCATTGGGACAGGGTTTAGGGGTGAGCAGTTCTTC. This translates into CASSVGIGTGFRGEQFF.

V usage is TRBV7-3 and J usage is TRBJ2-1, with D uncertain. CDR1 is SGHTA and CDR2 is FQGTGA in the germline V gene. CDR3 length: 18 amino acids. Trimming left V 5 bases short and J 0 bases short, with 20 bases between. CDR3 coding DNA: TGTGCCAGCAGCCTCCAGAGAGGCAGCTACCCCTCCTACAATGAGCAGTTCTTC. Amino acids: CASSLQRGSYPSYNEQFF. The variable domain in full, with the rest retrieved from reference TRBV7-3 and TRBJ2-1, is GAGVSQTPSNKVTEKGKYVELRCDPISGHTALYWYRQSLGQGPEFLIYFQGTGAADDSGLPNDRFFAVRPEGSVSTLKIQRTERGDSAVYLCASSLQRGSYPSYNEQFFGPGTRLTVL.

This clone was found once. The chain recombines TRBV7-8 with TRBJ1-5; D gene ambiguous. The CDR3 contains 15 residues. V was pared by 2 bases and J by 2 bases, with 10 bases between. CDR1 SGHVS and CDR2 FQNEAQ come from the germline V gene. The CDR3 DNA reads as TGTGCCAGCAGCTTATTGGACCGGCGCAATCAGCCCCAGCATTTT. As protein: CASSLLDRRNQPQHF.

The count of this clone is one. CDR3 amino acids: CASRPSPGSYEKLFF. The CDR3 DNA reads as TGCGCCAGCAGGCCAAGCCCGGGCTCCTACGAAAAACTGTTTTTT. The rearrangement joins TRBV5-1 to TRBJ1-4, with unresolved D. Germline V gene data show CDR1 as SGHRS and CDR2 as YFSETQ. V lost 5 bases and J lost 8, with 19 bases in between. This CDR3 has 15 residues.

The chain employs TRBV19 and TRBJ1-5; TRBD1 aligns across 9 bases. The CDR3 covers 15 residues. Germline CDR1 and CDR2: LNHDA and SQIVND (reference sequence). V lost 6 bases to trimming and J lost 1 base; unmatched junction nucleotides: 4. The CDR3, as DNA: TGTGCCAGTAGCGCGACAGGGGGAAGCAATCAGCCCCAGCATTTT. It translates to CASSATGGSNQPQHF.

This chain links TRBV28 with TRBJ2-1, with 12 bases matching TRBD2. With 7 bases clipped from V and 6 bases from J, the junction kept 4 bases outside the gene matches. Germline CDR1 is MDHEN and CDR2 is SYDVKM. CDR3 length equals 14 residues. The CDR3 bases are TGTGCCAGCACGGGACTAGCGGGTATCAATGAGCAGTTCTTC. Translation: CASTGLAGINEQFF.

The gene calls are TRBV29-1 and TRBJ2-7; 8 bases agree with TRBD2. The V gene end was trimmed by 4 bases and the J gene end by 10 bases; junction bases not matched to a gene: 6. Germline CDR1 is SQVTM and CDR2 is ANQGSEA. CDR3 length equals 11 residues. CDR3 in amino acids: CSVALAATQYF. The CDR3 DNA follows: TGCAGCGTTGCACTAGCGGCCACCCAGTACTTC.

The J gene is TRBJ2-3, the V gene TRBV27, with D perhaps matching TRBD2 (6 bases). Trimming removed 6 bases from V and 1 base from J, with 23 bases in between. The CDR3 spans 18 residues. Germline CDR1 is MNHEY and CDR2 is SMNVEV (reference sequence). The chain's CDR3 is CASRGGPGAHFGTDTQYF. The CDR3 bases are TGTGCCAGCAGGGGGGGACCAGGCGCCCATTTTGGCACAGATACGCAGTATTTT.

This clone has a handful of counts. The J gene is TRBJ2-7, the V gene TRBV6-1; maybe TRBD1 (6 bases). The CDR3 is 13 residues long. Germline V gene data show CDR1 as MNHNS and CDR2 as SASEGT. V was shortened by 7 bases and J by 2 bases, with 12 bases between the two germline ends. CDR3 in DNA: TGTGCCAGCACCCCCGGGACAACCTACGAGCAGTACTTC. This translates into CASTPGTTYEQYF.

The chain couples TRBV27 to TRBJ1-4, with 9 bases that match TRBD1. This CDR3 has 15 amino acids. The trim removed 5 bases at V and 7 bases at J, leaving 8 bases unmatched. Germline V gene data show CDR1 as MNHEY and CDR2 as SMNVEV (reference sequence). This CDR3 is CASSITRQGGEKLFF. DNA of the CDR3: TGTGCCAGCAGTATCACCCGACAGGGGGGTGAAAAACTGTTTTTT.

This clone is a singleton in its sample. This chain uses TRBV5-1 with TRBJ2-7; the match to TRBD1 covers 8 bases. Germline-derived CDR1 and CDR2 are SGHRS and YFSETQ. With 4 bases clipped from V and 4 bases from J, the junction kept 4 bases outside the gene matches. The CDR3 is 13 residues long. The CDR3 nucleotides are TGCGCCAGCAGCCCGAGACAGGGGTACGAGCAGTACTTC. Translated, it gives CASSPRQGYEQYF.

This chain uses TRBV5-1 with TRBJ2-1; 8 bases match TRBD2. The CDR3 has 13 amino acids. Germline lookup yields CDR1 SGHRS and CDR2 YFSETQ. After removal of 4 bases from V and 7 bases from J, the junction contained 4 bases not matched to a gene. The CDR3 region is CASSPGTRNEQFF. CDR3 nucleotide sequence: TGCGCCAGCAGCCCCGGGACTAGGAATGAGCAGTTCTTC.

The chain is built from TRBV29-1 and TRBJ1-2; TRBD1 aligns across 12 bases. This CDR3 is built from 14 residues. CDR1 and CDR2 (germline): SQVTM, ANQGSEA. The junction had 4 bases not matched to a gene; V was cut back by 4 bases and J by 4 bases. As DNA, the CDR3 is TGCAGCGTTGCTGGGACAGGGGGCGGCTATGGCTACACCTTC. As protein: CSVAGTGGGYGYTF.

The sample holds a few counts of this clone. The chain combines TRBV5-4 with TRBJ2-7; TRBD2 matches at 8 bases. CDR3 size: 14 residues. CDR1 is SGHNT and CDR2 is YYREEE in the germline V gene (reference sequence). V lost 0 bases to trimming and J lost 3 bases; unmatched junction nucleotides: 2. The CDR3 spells CASSLASGSYEQYF. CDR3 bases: TGTGCCAGCAGCTTGGCCAGCGGGAGCTACGAGCAGTACTTC.

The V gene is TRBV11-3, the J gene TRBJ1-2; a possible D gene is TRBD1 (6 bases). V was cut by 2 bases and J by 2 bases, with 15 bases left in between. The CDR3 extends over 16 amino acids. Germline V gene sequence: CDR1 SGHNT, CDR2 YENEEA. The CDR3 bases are TGTGCCAGCAGCTTATTAGGTCCAGGGGAGAACTATGGCTACACCTTC. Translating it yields CASSLLGPGENYGYTF.